This TCR beta chain was observed in a study of cytomegalovirus exposure and HLA in healthy donors. General study points: Accurate HLA-A and HLA-B prediction from TCR beta sequences was reported for most subjects. The study found most TCR sequences rare, yet found some public TCRs in many donors.

Both 60 Vbeta primers and 13 Jbeta primers went into the PCR. TCRdb's copy holds only in-frame clones and misses some; the assay was immunoSEQ multiplex PCR. The repertoire holds roughly 170,000 clones, with approximately 80% as singletons. This clone was recorded once. Its target is unknown. V was clipped by 5 bases and J by 2 bases; unmatched bases: 8. This CDR3 is 16 amino acids long. CDR1 and CDR2 (germline): MNHEY, SMNVEV (reference sequence). This TCR derives from a woman younger than 35 in good health and CMV-seronegative. The rearrangement links TRBV27 to TRBJ2-1; 8 nucleotides match TRBD1. What was sequenced was PBMCs. CDR3 nucleotide sequence: TGTGCCAGCAGTCATTCGACAGGGGAGGCCTACAATGAGCAGTTCTTC. This sequence encodes CASSHSTGEAYNEQFF.